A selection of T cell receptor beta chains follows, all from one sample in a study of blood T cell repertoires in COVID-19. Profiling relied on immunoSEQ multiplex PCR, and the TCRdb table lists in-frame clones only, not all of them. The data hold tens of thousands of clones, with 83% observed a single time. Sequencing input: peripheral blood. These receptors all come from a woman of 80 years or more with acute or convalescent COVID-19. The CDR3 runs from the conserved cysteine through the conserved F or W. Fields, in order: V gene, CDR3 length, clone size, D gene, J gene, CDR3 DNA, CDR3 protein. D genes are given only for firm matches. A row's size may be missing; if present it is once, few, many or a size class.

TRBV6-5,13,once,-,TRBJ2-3,TGTGCCAGCACCCCTTCGGGGGCAGATACGCAGTATTTT,CASTPSGADTQYF
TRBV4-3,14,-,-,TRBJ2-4,TGCGCCAGCAGCCAACAAATAGCCAAAAACATTCAGTACTTC,CASSQQIAKNIQYF
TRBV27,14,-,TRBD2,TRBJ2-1,TGTGCCAGCAGTAAACTAGCGGATTACAATGAGCAGTTCTTC,CASSKLADYNEQFF
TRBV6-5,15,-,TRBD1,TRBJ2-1,TGTGCCAGCAGTTACTCCGGGACAGGGAGGCATGAGCAGTTCTTC,CASSYSGTGRHEQFF
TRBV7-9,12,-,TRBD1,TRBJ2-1,TGTGCCAGCAGCACTGACAGGGGGGTGCAGTTCTTC,CASSTDRGVQFF
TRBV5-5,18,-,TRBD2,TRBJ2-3,TGTGCCAGCAGCCCTCGACTAGCGGGAGGGCCGGGCACAGATACGCAGTATTTT,CASSPRLAGGPGTDTQYF
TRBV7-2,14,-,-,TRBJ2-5,TGTGCCAGCAGTCCAGGACAGGGAGGGGAGACCCAGTACTTC,CASSPGQGGETQYF
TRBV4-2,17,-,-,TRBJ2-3,TGTGCCAGCAGCCAAGATACGGCCGGGGAAACCACAGATACGCAGTATTTT,CASSQDTAGETTDTQYF
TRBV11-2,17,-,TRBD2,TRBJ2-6,TGTGCCAGCAGCCCTAGACTAGCGGGAACTGGGGCCAACGTCCTGACTTTC,CASSPRLAGTGANVLTF
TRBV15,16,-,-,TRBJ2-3,TGTGCCACCAGCATAACCCTGATGGCTAGCACAGATACGCAGTATTTT,CATSITLMASTDTQYF
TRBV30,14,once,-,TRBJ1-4,TGTGCCTGTAACGCCGACAGTACTAATGAAAAACTGTTTTTT,CACNADSTNEKLFF
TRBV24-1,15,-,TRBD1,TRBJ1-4,TGTGCCACCAGTGCAAGAACAGGGGTCGGAGAAAAACTGTTTTTT,CATSARTGVGEKLFF
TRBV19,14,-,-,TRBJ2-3,TGTGCCAGTACCGAGACAGGATTCACAGATACGCAGTATTTT,CASTETGFTDTQYF
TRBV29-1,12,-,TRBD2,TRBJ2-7,TGCAGCGCCCGGACTAGCGGCTACGAGCAGTACTTC,CSARTSGYEQYF
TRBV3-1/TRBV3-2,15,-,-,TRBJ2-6,TGTGCCAGCAGCCAAGGCGCTTCTGGGGCCAACGTCCTGACTTTC,CASSQGASGANVLTF
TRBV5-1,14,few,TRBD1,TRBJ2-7,TGCGCCAGCAGCTTGCTAACAGGGGGGAACGAGCAGTACTTC,CASSLLTGGNEQYF
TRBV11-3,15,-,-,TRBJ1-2,TGTGCCAGCAGCCGGGGTCGGGCCGAAGGATATGGCTACACCTTC,CASSRGRAEGYGYTF
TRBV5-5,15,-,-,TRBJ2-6,TGTGCCAGCAGCAGTCGGGGCTCTGGGGCCAACGTCCTGACTTTC,CASSSRGSGANVLTF
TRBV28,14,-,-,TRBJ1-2,TGTGCCAGCAGCCCGATCGGGACTCAGGAGGGCTACACCTTC,CASSPIGTQEGYTF
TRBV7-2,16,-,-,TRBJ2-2,TGTGCCAGCAGCTTCAGGGCCATCCTCGCCGCCGGGGAGCTGTTTTTT,CASSFRAILAAGELFF
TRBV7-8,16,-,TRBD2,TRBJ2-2,TGTGCCAGCAGCTTAGTAACAAGCGGGGACACCGGGGAGCTGTTTTTT,CASSLVTSGDTGELFF
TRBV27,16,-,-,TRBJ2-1,TGTGCCAGCAGTTTGTACCCTCCAGGTTCGAACAATGAGCAGTTCTTC,CASSLYPPGSNNEQFF